Reported below is one T cell receptor (beta chain). CDR1 DFQATT and CDR2 SNEGSKA come from the germline V gene (reference sequence). The germline V and J ends were trimmed by 1 base and 0 bases, with 16 bases remaining between them. The CDR3 length is 17 residues. The data originate from a study of T-cell memory formation after mild COVID-19. For the study at large: For the most part, TCR clusters were specific to one donor.

TCRdb independently ran MiXCR on the 5' RACE reads; one entry per CDR3 protein. The sample has fewer than 60,000 distinct CDR3 sequences, around a quarter seen once. The receptor's source is a man aged 18-30 years who had mild COVID-19 (a few samples of this study predate the infection). Cell type and time point are not known. The chain employs TRBV20-1 and TRBJ2-1; D not resolved. The sample taken for sequencing was PBMCs or a T cell subset sorted from them (not recorded which). CDR3 in DNA: TGCAGTGCTAGAGCCATAAGCTGGAAGAGCTCCTACAATGAGCAGTTCTTC. Translated: CSARAISWKSSYNEQFF.